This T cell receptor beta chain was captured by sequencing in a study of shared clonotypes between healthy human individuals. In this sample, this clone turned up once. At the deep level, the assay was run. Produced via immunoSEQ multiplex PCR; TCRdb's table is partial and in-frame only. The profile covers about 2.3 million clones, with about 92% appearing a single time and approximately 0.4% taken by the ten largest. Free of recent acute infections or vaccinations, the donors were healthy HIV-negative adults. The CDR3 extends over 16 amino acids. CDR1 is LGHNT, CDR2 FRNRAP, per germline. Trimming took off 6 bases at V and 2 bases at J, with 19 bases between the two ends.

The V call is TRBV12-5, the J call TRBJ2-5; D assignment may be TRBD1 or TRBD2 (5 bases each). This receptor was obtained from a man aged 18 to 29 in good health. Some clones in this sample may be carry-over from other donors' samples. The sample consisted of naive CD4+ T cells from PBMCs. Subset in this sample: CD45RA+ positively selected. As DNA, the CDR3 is TGTGCTAGTGGGGGGGTGGAATTCGGAGCACAAGAGACCCAGTACTTC. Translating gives CASGGVEFGAQETQYF.